The rows below give T cell receptor beta chains drawn from one sample of a study of T cells in Graves' hyperthyroidism and ophthalmopathy. TCRdb reanalysed the multiplex PCR reads using MiXCR and keeps one entry per CDR3 protein. The sample shows about 700,000 distinct CDR3 sequences, approximately 14% of them seen only once. Specimen: blood. The receptor set was obtained from a woman aged 18-29 years with Graves' hyperthyroidism. CDR3s include the opening cysteine and the closing phenylalanine or tryptophan. D genes are given only for firm matches. Clone size is given for some rows only: seen once, a few or many times, or a class if the clone is expanded.

D	V	J	size	DNA	CDR3
TRBD1	TRBV12-3/TRBV12-4	TRBJ1-2	few	TGTGCCAGCAGGCAAGGGGGCCTGGAATATGGCTACACCTTC	CASRQGGLEYGYTF
-	TRBV5-1	TRBJ1-2	few	TGCGCCAGCAGCTCCTCCTATGGCTACACCTTC	CASSSSYGYTF
-	TRBV4-3	TRBJ2-7	many	TGCACCAGCAGCCCCACTAGGATGAACTACGAGCAGTACTTC	CTSSPTRMNYEQYF
-	TRBV7-9	TRBJ2-6	few	TGTGCCTTACTTGGGGCCAACGTCCTGACTTTC	CALLGANVLTF
-	TRBV12-3/TRBV12-4	TRBJ2-3	many	TGTGCCAGCACCAAGAGAGATACGCAGTATTTT	CASTKRDTQYF
-	TRBV2	TRBJ2-4	-	TGTGCCAGCAGCGAGAACGGAAACATTCAGTACTTC	CASSENGNIQYF
-	TRBV5-1	TRBJ2-2	few	TGCGCCAGCAGCCAGAGACAAGAAGGGGAGCTGTTTTTT	CASSQRQEGELFF
-	TRBV6-5	TRBJ1-1	few	TGTGCCAGCAGTTACCTCCGGGCAACTTGGGGGGGGCTTGTAGCTTTCTTT	CASSYLRATWGGLVAFF
-	TRBV28	TRBJ2-5	few	TGTGCCAGCAGTACCCTAGAAAAAGAGACCCAGTACTTC	CASSTLEKETQYF
TRBD2	TRBV6-1	TRBJ2-6	few	TGTGCCAGCAGCGCCATGGGACTAGCGGGAGGATCTGGGGCCAACGTCCTGACTTTC	CASSAMGLAGGSGANVLTF
TRBD2	TRBV12-3/TRBV12-4	TRBJ2-7	-	TGTGCCAGCAGTTTAACGACTAGCGGGAGGGTGTACGAGCAGTACTTC	CASSLTTSGRVYEQYF
TRBD1	TRBV4-1	TRBJ1-5	few	TGCGCCAGCAGCCAAGCGGGACAGTACAATCAGCCCCAGCATTTT	CASSQAGQYNQPQHF
-	TRBV28	TRBJ1-2	many	TGTGCCAGCAGGAGCGTATGGGGCTACACCTTC	CASRSVWGYTF
TRBD2	TRBV7-8	TRBJ2-1	many	TGTGCCAGCAGCTTTCTTAGCGGGAGGGCCTACAATGAGCAGTTCTTC	CASSFLSGRAYNEQFF
-	TRBV2	TRBJ1-1	many	TGTGCCAGCGGATGGTGGGGCAGTACCGCCGAAGCTTTCTTT	CASGWWGSTAEAFF
-	TRBV20-1	TRBJ2-2	-	TGCAGTGTTCCGACCAGTGGCACCGGGGAGCTGTTTTTT	CSVPTSGTGELFF